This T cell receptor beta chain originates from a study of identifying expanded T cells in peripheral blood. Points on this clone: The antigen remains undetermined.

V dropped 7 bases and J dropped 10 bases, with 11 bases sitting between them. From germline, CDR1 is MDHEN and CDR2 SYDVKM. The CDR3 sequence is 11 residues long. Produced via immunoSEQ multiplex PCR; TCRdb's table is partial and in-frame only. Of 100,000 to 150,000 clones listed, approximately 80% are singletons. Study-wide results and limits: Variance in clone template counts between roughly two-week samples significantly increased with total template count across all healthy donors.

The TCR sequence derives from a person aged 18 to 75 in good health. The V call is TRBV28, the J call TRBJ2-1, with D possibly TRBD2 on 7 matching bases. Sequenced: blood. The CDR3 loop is CASTRGAEQFF. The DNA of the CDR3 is TGTGCCAGCACCCGGGGGGCCGAGCAGTTCTTC. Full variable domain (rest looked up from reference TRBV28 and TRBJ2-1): DVKVTQSSRYLVKRTGEKVFLECVQDMDHENMFWYRQDPGLGLRLIYFSYDVKMKEKGDIPEGYSVSREKKERFSLILESASTNQTSMYLCASTRGAEQFFGPGTRLTVL.